The 27 T cell receptor beta chains listed next were all sequenced from one sample in a study of shared clonotypes between healthy human individuals. The data were produced by immunoSEQ multiplex PCR, yet TCRdb's version contains in-frame clones alone and is incomplete. The table shows 2.3 million or so clones, with more than 80% occurring only once. Sequencing was performed on naive CD4+ T cells from PBMCs. The subset denotes: CD45RA+ positively selected. The receptors were sampled from a man aged 18 to 35 in good health. Some clones in this sample may be carry-over from other donors' samples.

This chain uses TRBV2 with TRBJ1-1; D not certain. Germline V CDR1 and CDR2: SNHLY, FYNNEI. Trimming cost V 0 bases and J 5 bases, with 10 bases left between them. The length of the CDR3 is 14 residues. This chain's CDR3 is CASSEAVLGTEAFF. In DNA form, the CDR3 reads TGTGCCAGCAGTGAAGCTGTTCTGGGGACTGAAGCTTTCTTT. The variable domain in full, completed from reference TRBV2 and TRBJ1-1, reads EPEVTQTPSHQVTQMGQEVILRCVPISNHLYFYWYRQILGQKVEFLVSFYNNEISEKSEIFDDQFSVERPDGSNFTLKIRSTKLEDSAMYFCASSEAVLGTEAFFGQGTRLTVV.

The chain employs TRBV6-1 and TRBJ2-5, with D unresolved. The germline gives CDR1 MNHNS, CDR2 SASEGT. This CDR3 is built from 14 residues. The V and J ends lost 7 bases and 1 base respectively, with 13 bases between them. The CDR3 is CASTLRMVQETQYF. The CDR3 bases are TGTGCCAGCACACTCAGGATGGTCCAAGAGACCCAGTACTTC.

V is TRBV18 and J is TRBJ1-5, with D perhaps matching TRBD1 (5 bases). Germline V CDR1 and CDR2: KGHSH, LQKENI. CDR3 length: 15 residues. V gave up 2 bases and J gave up 2 bases, with 10 bases separating them. For the CDR3, the DNA is TGTGCCAGCTCACCATCTGAGGGGCGCAATCAGCCCCAGCATTTT. Amino acid sequence: CASSPSEGRNQPQHF. The entire variable domain, with the rest obtained from reference TRBV18 and TRBJ1-5, is as follows: NAGVMQNPRHLVRRRGQEARLRCSPMKGHSHVYWYRQLPEEGLKFMVYLQKENIIDESGMPKERFSAEFPKEGPSILRIQQVVRGDSAAYFCASSPSEGRNQPQHFGDGTRLSIL.

The chain carries TRBV20-1 and TRBJ1-1, with D maybe TRBD1 (6 bases). The CDR3 extends over 10 amino acids. Germline lookup yields CDR1 DFQATT and CDR2 SNEGSKA (reference sequence). The CDR3 protein is CRPQGPEAFF. The CDR3 nucleotides read TGCAGGCCACAGGGACCCGAAGCTTTCTTT.

CDR3 sequence reads: CATTVGPGTDTQYF. The CDR3 DNA follows: TGTGCCACCACGGTAGGGCCTGGCACAGATACGCAGTATTTT. The chain joins TRBV19 to TRBJ2-3; D remains ambiguous. This CDR3 is 14 amino acids long. CDR1 is LNHDA, CDR2 SQIVND, per germline (reference sequence). V shed 10 bases and J shed 1 base, with 15 bases lying between them.

The gene calls are TRBV4-1 and TRBJ2-5, with D possibly TRBD2 on 6 matching bases. V lost 6 bases, J lost 4 bases, and 15 bases lay in between. This CDR3 region has 14 residues. Per germline, CDR1 MGHRA and CDR2 YSYEKL. The CDR3 spells CASSLLALRETQYF. In DNA form, the CDR3 reads TGCGCCAGCAGTCTACTAGCACTTCGAGAGACCCAGTACTTC.

This rearrangement joins TRBV7-2 to TRBJ2-7, with 9 nucleotides matching TRBD2. This CDR3 has 16 residues. Germline-derived CDR1 and CDR2 are SGHTA and FQGNSA. V shed 2 bases and J 2 bases; nucleotides not matched to a gene: 7. The CDR3 protein is CASSLRSGGSPYEQYF. CDR3 nucleotide sequence: TGTGCCAGCAGCTTACGTAGCGGGGGATCTCCCTACGAGCAGTACTTC.

The V call is TRBV6-1, the J call TRBJ1-1; no firm D call. The CDR3 runs to 13 residues. Trimming pared 4 bases from V and 0 bases from J, leaving 6 bases between. Germline V CDR1 and CDR2: MNHNS, SASEGT. Written as DNA, the CDR3 is TGTGCCAGCAGTGTTTCTATGAACACTGAAGCTTTCTTT. It translates to CASSVSMNTEAFF.

The chain couples TRBV7-3 to TRBJ2-2, with 13 bases aligning to TRBD2. Trimming removed 4 bases from V and 0 bases from J; junction bases left unmatched: 2. Germline V gives CDR1 SGHTA, CDR2 FQGTGA. This CDR3 region has 17 residues. The DNA for the CDR3 is TGTGCCAGCAGCTGGGGACTAGCGGGATCGAACACCGGGGAGCTGTTTTTT. It encodes CASSWGLAGSNTGELFF.

This chain connects TRBV6-6 to TRBJ1-1; TRBD1 is a possible D gene (6 bases). V lost 5 bases to trimming and J lost 1 base, with 14 bases between them. The CDR3 is made up of 15 amino acids. CDR1 and CDR2 (germline): MNHNY, SVGAGI (reference sequence). CDR3 bases: TGTGCCAGCAGTGGGGCAGGGGTTGGGAACACTGAAGCTTTCTTT. This translates into CASSGAGVGNTEAFF.

V and J are TRBV6-1 and TRBJ2-7; D is uncertain. In germline, CDR1 is MNHNS, CDR2 SASEGT. The V end lost 8 bases, the J end lost 4 bases, and 12 bases lay between the germline ends. The CDR3 extends over 12 amino acids. The CDR3 DNA reads as TGTGCCAGCTGCGGCAATTCGTACGAGCAGTACTTC. Translating gives CASCGNSYEQYF.

The V and J genes are TRBV2 and TRBJ2-7, with 8 positions matching TRBD2. This CDR3 contains 15 residues. Per the germline V gene, CDR1 is SNHLY and CDR2 is FYNNEI. J gave up 0 bases and V 5 bases, and 6 bases lay outside the gene matches. The CDR3 here is CASSLLLAASYEQYF. CDR3 nucleotides: TGTGCCAGCAGTCTGCTACTAGCGGCCTCCTACGAGCAGTACTTC.

The V and J genes are TRBV6-6 and TRBJ1-1; the D gene is possibly TRBD1 (5 bases). Germline V gives CDR1 MNHNY, CDR2 SVGAGI (reference sequence). The CDR3 covers 14 residues. Trimming took 6 bases from V and 7 from J, leaving 18 bases between them. The CDR3 is CASRSPGRPGEAFF. CDR3 in DNA: TGTGCCAGCAGATCCCCGGGACGCCCCGGTGAAGCTTTCTTT.

CDR3 nucleotides: TGTGCCAGCAGTATCCGGGATAGTTCCTACGAGCAGTACTTC. Amino acids: CASSIRDSSYEQYF. V usage is TRBV6-6 and J usage is TRBJ2-7; D may be TRBD2 (5 bases). The CDR3 has 14 residues. CDR1 is MNHNY and CDR2 is SVGAGI in the germline V gene (reference sequence). V lost 5 bases to trimming and J lost 1 base, with 12 bases between them.

V gene TRBV4-2 combines with J gene TRBJ2-7; 8 positions agree with TRBD2. The J segment lost 5 bases and the V segment lost 6 bases, leaving 12 bases of the junction unmatched. This CDR3 contains 15 residues. The germline gives CDR1 LGHNA, CDR2 YNFKEQ. CDR3 in amino acids: CASRSIGTRWNEQYF. CDR3 nucleotides: TGTGCCAGCAGGAGTATAGGGACTAGGTGGAACGAGCAGTACTTC.

Notes on this clone: The sample carries other DNA sequences with the same CDR3. The V call is TRBV6-5, the J call TRBJ2-7; 10 nucleotides align to TRBD2. The V segment lost 0 bases and the J segment 3 bases; nucleotides outside the gene matches: 2. CDR3 length: 15 amino acids. Germline assignment: CDR1 MNHEY and CDR2 SVGAGI. CDR3 bases: TGTGCCAGCAGTTACTCTTCTAGCGGGAGCTACGAGCAGTACTTC. Amino acid sequence: CASSYSSSGSYEQYF.

This clone has a single count. The V call is TRBV10-3, the J call TRBJ2-1; TRBD2 agrees at 8 bases. CDR1 is ENHRY and CDR2 is SYGVKD in the germline V gene. The V and J ends lost 7 bases and 2 bases, in that order; junction bases with no gene match: 4. CDR3 size: 14 residues. The CDR3 DNA sequence: TGTGCCATCAAACTAGCGGCAACCTACAATGAGCAGTTCTTC. Translated, it gives CAIKLAATYNEQFF.

V gene TRBV7-2 combines with J gene TRBJ1-2; D not resolved. The CDR3 spans 14 residues. Germline CDR1 reads SGHTA; CDR2 reads FQGNSA. Between the trimmed V and J ends, which lost 4 bases and 4 bases, there was a span of 13 bases. The CDR3 coding sequence is TGTGCCAGCAGCTCCCAGTTAGGGCGCTATGGCTACACCTTC. Its translation is CASSSQLGRYGYTF.

CDR3 sequence reads: CASSLPPGGGYNEQFF. The CDR3 region has the DNA TGTGCCAGCAGTTTACCCCCGGGAGGGGGCTACAATGAGCAGTTCTTC. The J gene is TRBJ2-1, the V gene TRBV28, with 8 nucleotides matching TRBD2. This CDR3 has 16 residues. Germline CDR1 reads MDHEN; CDR2 reads SYDVKM. Germline trimming cut 2 bases from V and 3 bases from J; bases unmatched to any gene: 6.

This clone has more than one count but fewer than ten. This sample includes further DNA sequences coding for the same CDR3. The chain is built from TRBV7-9 and TRBJ1-5, with 7 bases identical to TRBD1. V was pared by 4 bases and J by 0 bases, with 6 bases of the junction left unmatched. The CDR3 contains 16 residues. Germline CDR1 is SEHNR and CDR2 is FQNEAQ (reference sequence). The CDR3 region is CASSSTTGDSNQPQHF. The CDR3 region has the DNA TGTGCCAGCAGCTCGACTACAGGGGATAGCAATCAGCCCCAGCATTTT.

J is TRBJ2-7 and V is TRBV29-1; no reliable D call. The length of the CDR3 is 13 residues. The germline gives CDR1 SQVTM, CDR2 ANQGSEA. Trimming removed 4 bases from V and 5 bases from J, with 15 bases in between. This chain's CDR3 is CSVGVRTLNEQYF. The CDR3 coding sequence is TGCAGCGTTGGGGTCAGGACCTTAAACGAGCAGTACTTC.

The chain carries TRBV10-1 and TRBJ2-5; D is ambiguous. V gave up 0 bases and J gave up 2 bases, with 10 bases separating them. This CDR3 comprises 15 residues. Germline loops: CDR1 WNHNN, CDR2 SYGVQD (reference sequence). Here the CDR3 DNA reads TGCGCCAGCAGTGAGTCGAGAGGCAATCAAGAGACCCAGTACTTC. It yields the protein CASSESRGNQETQYF.

The chain links TRBV5-1 to TRBJ1-4; possibly TRBD1 for D (6 bases). The CDR3 sequence is 15 residues long. V lost 0 bases and J 7 bases, leaving 13 bases between the germline ends. Looked up from germline, CDR1 is SGHRS and CDR2 is YFSETQ. This CDR3 is CASSLVWQGSEKLFF. Written as DNA, the CDR3 is TGCGCCAGCAGCTTGGTTTGGCAGGGGAGTGAAAAACTGTTTTTT.

The chain joins TRBV20-1 to TRBJ1-4; D is ambiguous. Trimming stripped 6 bases from V and 13 bases from J, with 15 bases between. From germline, CDR1 is DFQATT and CDR2 SNEGSKA (reference sequence). CDR3 length: 11 amino acids. The CDR3 DNA is TGCAGTGCCAGACATCTCCTCCGACTGTTTTTT. Its protein product is CSARHLLRLFF.

This chain uses TRBV9 with TRBJ1-1, with D possibly being TRBD1 (5 bases). The CDR3 runs 14 residues. Germline V CDR1 and CDR2: SGDLS, YYNGEE. The V end was cut by 0 bases, the J end by 4 bases, with 10 bases between. CDR3 DNA sequence: TGTGCCAGCAGCGTAGTTCCGGGGGGCACTGAAGCTTTCTTT. Residues: CASSVVPGGTEAFF.

The V call is TRBV27, the J call TRBJ2-2; 7 bases agree with TRBD2. Losses at the gene ends were 4 bases for V and 6 bases for J; bases not matched to a gene: 11. This CDR3 has 16 residues. Germline V gene lookup returns CDR1 MNHEY and CDR2 SMNVEV (reference sequence). CDR3: CASSSLRSGGAGELFF. The CDR3 bases are TGTGCCAGCAGTTCCCTAAGATCGGGGGGAGCCGGGGAGCTGTTTTTT.

This clone was recorded once. The V gene is TRBV28, the J gene TRBJ1-1, with a tentative D call TRBD1 (6 bases). The CDR3 covers 15 residues. The germline gives CDR1 MDHEN, CDR2 SYDVKM. V was shortened by 3 bases and J by 4 bases, with 15 bases between the two germline ends. CDR3 sequence: CASSFGGGSATEAFF. CDR3 bases: TGTGCCAGCAGTTTTGGAGGGGGTAGCGCCACTGAAGCTTTCTTT.